The clone carrying this TCR beta chain was seen more than once but under ten times. What it binds is not known. Other DNA sequences from this sample encode an identical CDR3 as well. The method was immunoSEQ multiplex PCR; TCRdb's version includes in-frame clones alone and lacks a portion of them. This sample has about 53,000 clones; about 81% occur once, and the top ten carry approximately 8%. Germline assignment: CDR1 SEHNR and CDR2 FQNEAQ (reference sequence). The V end was cut by 1 base, the J end by 2 bases, with 5 bases between. The CDR3 runs 14 residues. Time point here: week 23, last vaccination. One vaccine dose held 300 ug of mutant IDH1 20-mer peptide and came with topical imiquimod. This entry comes from a study of a mutant IDH1 vaccine in newly diagnosed glioma.

Material: PBMCs, obtained from a glioma patient whose treatment included an IDH1 peptide vaccine. The sequence was collected from a woman aged 40 to 49 with glioma. Some clones in this sample may be carry-over from other donors' samples. The rearrangement joins TRBV7-9 to TRBJ2-2; D ambiguous. CDR3 DNA: TGTGCCAGCAGCTTAGTGGGTAACACCGGGGAGCTGTTTTTT. This encodes CASSLVGNTGELFF.